This T cell receptor beta chain was profiled in a study of T and B cells in COVID-19 patients. This clonotype has just a few counts. BIOMED2 TRB-A/B primer pools were used in multiplex TRB PCR. In TCRdb, the multiplex PCR reads were re-called with MiXCR into one record per CDR3 protein. The data show some 14,000 distinct CDR3 sequences, under 35% seen once. The CDR3 contains 15 residues. V lost 1 base and J lost 1, with 8 bases in between. Germline CDR1 reads LNHDA; CDR2 reads SQIVND (reference sequence). Each TRB amplification used roughly 250-550 ng of genomic DNA from blood. This clonotype was sampled from a human donor who had recovered from COVID-19. Sequencing input: blood. The chain combines TRBV19 with TRBJ2-4; a possible D gene is TRBD1 (5 bases). In DNA, the CDR3 is TGTGCCAGTAGTATAGTAGCAGGGGCCAAAAACATTCAGTACTTC. It translates to CASSIVAGAKNIQYF.